The TCR beta chain described here comes from a study of blood T cell repertoires in COVID-19. Clones were sequenced by immunoSEQ multiplex PCR, and TCRdb holds only the in-frame ones, with some missing. The sample lists over 150,000 clones, 85% to 90% occurring once. This clonotype originated in a man in his sixties or seventies with active or convalescent COVID-19. Sequencing was performed on peripheral blood.

The CDR3 spells CASSQDRGGVGTEAFF. CDR3 in DNA: TGTGCCAGCAGCCAAGATCGTGGGGGGGTTGGAACTGAAGCTTTCTTT. The chain employs TRBV14 and TRBJ1-1; D possibly corresponds to TRBD1 (5 bases). Deletions cut 0 bases from V and 5 bases from J, with 16 bases between. The CDR3 extends over 16 amino acids. The V gene's germline CDR1 is SGHDN and CDR2 FVKESK.